This T cell receptor (beta chain) was captured by sequencing in a study of CD8 T cells in Susac syndrome. Study outcomes and limitations: As the study acknowledged, the number of individuals who were part of its TCR sequencing and HLA analysis was relatively small.

Comment on this clonotype: Its antigen remains unknown.

As controls, healthy donors matched for age and sex were used. Negative magnetic isolation gave CD8+ and CD4+ cells; FACS enriched CD8+ TEMRA. When the RNA was reverse transcribed, random hexamers were used with an input of roughly 0.45 to 1 ug. Amplification of TCR beta CDR3 was carried out by immunoSEQ multiplex PCR, which covered 54 Vbeta and 13 Jbeta segments. TCRdb re-called the immunoSEQ multiplex PCR reads through MiXCR, storing one row per CDR3 protein. Here the sample spans about 130,000 distinct CDR3 sequences, around 94% being singletons. Looked up from germline, CDR1 is MNHNS and CDR2 is SASEGT. CDR3 size: 14 residues. Between the trimmed V and J ends, which lost 11 bases and 2 bases, there was a span of 19 bases.

This receptor was taken from a human donor in good health. The specimen sequenced was CD4+ T cells from PBMCs. This chain links TRBV6-1 with TRBJ2-7; D gene uncertain. The CDR3 DNA is TGTGCCGCCCGCGGAATGGACGGAGCCTACGAGCAGTACTTC. Protein product: CAARGMDGAYEQYF.